This T cell receptor beta chain was retrieved from a study of OX40 agonist ivuxolimab in advanced cancers. Study information: In three patients, partial responses were observed, one with hepatocellular carcinoma and two with cutaneous melanoma. The study's findings and limits: Among T cells, CD8+ cells averaged more expanded clones than CD4+ cells.

Produced via immunoSEQ multiplex PCR; TCRdb's table is partial and in-frame only. Found here are some 52,000 clones, over 80% of them singletons; the top ten hold 9.5% to 15%. The CDR3 consists of 12 residues. CDR1 and CDR2 (germline): MDHEN, SYDVKM. Trimming took 1 base from V and 8 from J, leaving 6 bases between them. Turning to this clone: Its antigen remains unidentified.

The starting material was CD4+ or CD8+ T cells sorted from blood, obtained in a trial of the OX40 agonist ivuxolimab. This sequence was found in an adult with an advanced solid tumor such as melanoma, head and neck, liver or kidney cancer. This sequence joins TRBV28 and TRBJ2-1; D gene unclear. The CDR3 region is CASSLFQDEQFF. In DNA, the CDR3 is TGTGCCAGCAGTTTATTCCAGGATGAGCAGTTCTTC.